The clone carrying this T cell receptor (beta chain) has at least ten counts. The CDR3 regions of TCR beta were amplified from RNA transcripts. HTBI primers drove first-round RT-PCR of the TCR CDR3. TCRdb passed the multiplex PCR reads through MiXCR, listing each CDR3 protein once. Of hundreds of thousands of distinct CDR3 sequences listed, roughly 14% are singletons. The data originate from a study of T cells in Graves' hyperthyroidism and ophthalmopathy. A patient was excluded if there was uncontrolled infection, other autoimmune disease, pregnancy or lactation. The diagnostic basis comprised clinical symptoms, serum thyroxine and TRAb, thyroid ultrasound and orbital computed tomography. The PBMCs were sourced from fresh peripheral blood (around 10 ml). The TCR sequence derives from a woman in her forties with Graves' ophthalmopathy. The sequenced material came from blood.

The CDR3 sequence: CASSLIYTGELFF. Here the CDR3 DNA reads TGTGCCAGCAGTTTAATTTACACCGGGGAGCTGTTTTTT. J is TRBJ2-2 and V is TRBV28; the D is unclear. CDR3 length: 13 amino acids. Trimming pared 2 bases from V and 3 bases from J, leaving 4 bases between. Germline CDR1 is MDHEN and CDR2 is SYDVKM.